Listed here are 26 T cell receptor beta chains from one sample, sequenced in a study of shared clonotypes between healthy human individuals. Sequencing was performed with immunoSEQ multiplex PCR; in TCRdb, only in-frame clones are kept and a portion is missing. Among some 680,000 clones listed, less than 80% were seen once. Material for sequencing was memory CD4+ T cells sorted from blood. Subset reported: CD45RA-negative fraction. These receptor sequences come from a woman between 25 and 40 years old in good health.

CDR3 amino acids: CASSLVMGGYTF. CDR3 nucleotides: TGCGCCAGCAGCTTGGTTATGGGTGGCTACACCTTC. This rearrangement joins TRBV5-1 to TRBJ1-2; unclear D gene. V lost 0 bases and J 7 bases, leaving 7 bases between the germline ends. The length of the CDR3 is 12 residues. Germline V gene lookup returns CDR1 SGHRS and CDR2 YFSETQ. Full variable domain (rest looked up from reference TRBV5-1 and TRBJ1-2): KAGVTQTPRYLIKTRGQQVTLSCSPISGHRSVSWYQQTPGQGLQFLFEYFSETQRNKGNFPGRFSGRQFSNSRSEMNVSTLELGDSALYLCASSLVMGGYTFGSGTRLTVV.

Comment on this clone: This CDR3 is also generated by other DNA sequences in the sample. This chain links TRBV29-1 with TRBJ2-5; TRBD1 matches 7 bases. Germline V gene lookup returns CDR1 SQVTM and CDR2 ANQGSEA. This CDR3 spans 11 amino acids. Trimming removed 4 bases from V and 4 bases from J; junction bases left unmatched: 0. The DNA of the CDR3 is TGCAGCGTTGGACAGGGAGAGACCCAGTACTTC. It yields the protein CSVGQGETQYF.

The chain carries TRBV4-1 and TRBJ1-5, with TRBD1 matching 8 bases. The junction had 6 bases not matched to a gene; V was cut back by 2 bases and J by 3 bases. Germline V gene lookup returns CDR1 MGHRA and CDR2 YSYEKL. The CDR3 runs to 16 residues. The CDR3 region is CASSQLQGVNNQPQHF. DNA of the CDR3: TGCGCCAGCAGCCAACTACAGGGGGTAAACAATCAGCCCCAGCATTTT.

This clone was seen more than once but under ten times. This rearrangement joins TRBV28 to TRBJ1-4; D is uncertain. The CDR3 covers 12 residues. The V gene's germline CDR1 is MDHEN and CDR2 SYDVKM. V dropped 3 bases and J dropped 10 bases, with 9 bases sitting between them. This CDR3 is CASSFWVGKLFF. CDR3 sequence (DNA): TGTGCCAGCAGTTTTTGGGTTGGAAAACTGTTTTTT. Combining the CDR3 with reference TRBV28 and TRBJ1-4 gives the whole variable domain DVKVTQSSRYLVKRTGEKVFLECVQDMDHENMFWYRQDPGLGLRLIYFSYDVKMKEKGDIPEGYSVSREKKERFSLILESASTNQTSMYLCASSFWVGKLFFGSGTQLSVL.

This clone was seen once. The sample holds other DNA sequences that translate to the same CDR3. Here the CDR3 reads CASSMPGRGYEQYF. The CDR3 nucleotides read TGTGCCAGTAGTATGCCCGGGAGGGGGTACGAGCAGTACTTC. This rearrangement joins TRBV19 to TRBJ2-7, with 8 nucleotides matching TRBD2. After removal of 3 bases from V and 4 bases from J, the junction contained 5 bases not matched to a gene. Per germline, CDR1 LNHDA and CDR2 SQIVND (reference sequence). CDR3 length: 14 amino acids.

This chain joins TRBV7-8 and TRBJ2-1; TRBD2 agrees at 7 bases. From germline, CDR1 is SGHVS and CDR2 FQNEAQ. V was pared by 5 bases and J by 3 bases, with 7 bases of the junction left unmatched. The CDR3 has 15 residues. The DNA for the CDR3 is TGTGCCAGCAGCGGCCGTCTAGCGGTCTACAATGAGCAGTTCTTC. It translates to CASSGRLAVYNEQFF.

The rearrangement links TRBV10-2 to TRBJ2-2, with D uncertain. Germline CDR1 WSHSY, CDR2 SAAADI. V gave up 7 bases and J gave up 4 bases, with 10 bases separating them. This CDR3 is 13 amino acids long. The CDR3, as DNA: TGCGCCAGCAAGGGTACAGTCACCGGGGAGCTGTTTTTT. This sequence encodes CASKGTVTGELFF.

The V gene is TRBV6-5, the J gene TRBJ2-4; TRBD1 matches at 7 bases. J lost 6 bases, V lost 4 bases, and 6 bases had no gene match. Germline CDR1 MNHEY, CDR2 SVGAGI. The CDR3 covers 14 residues. The CDR3: CASSSGTATNIQYF. The CDR3 DNA reads TGTGCCAGCAGTTCCGGGACAGCTACAAACATTCAGTACTTC.

This clone has a single count. V gene TRBV6-5 combines with J gene TRBJ2-7; TRBD1 matches 7 bases. This CDR3 spans 14 amino acids. The germline CDR1 and CDR2 sequences are MNHEY and SVGAGI. The J segment lost 7 bases and the V segment lost 6 bases, leaving 12 bases of the junction unmatched. CDR3 region: CASSRGGARGEQYF. The CDR3 nucleotides read TGTGCCAGCAGCCGAGGGGGCGCGAGGGGGGAGCAGTACTTC.

The gene calls are TRBV7-3 and TRBJ2-4, with 7 nucleotides matching TRBD1. Germline V gene lookup returns CDR1 SGHTA and CDR2 FQGTGA. V lost 4 bases to trimming and J lost 6 bases; unmatched junction nucleotides: 9. This CDR3 is built from 15 residues. CDR3 residues: CASSSSRGTANIQYF. The DNA for the CDR3 is TGTGCCAGCAGCTCAAGTAGGGGGACAGCAAACATTCAGTACTTC.

This rearrangement joins TRBV19 to TRBJ1-5; D remains unclear. V lost 3 bases to trimming and J lost 7 bases, with 10 bases between them. CDR1 is LNHDA, CDR2 SQIVND, per germline (reference sequence). The CDR3 is 13 residues long. For the CDR3, the DNA is TGTGCCAGTAGTATGGACTTCAACCAGCCCCAGCATTTT. Protein: CASSMDFNQPQHF.

This chain joins TRBV28 and TRBJ2-7; no firm D call. CDR1 is MDHEN and CDR2 is SYDVKM in the germline V gene. The CDR3 is 14 amino acids. V gave up 4 bases and J gave up 2 bases, with 12 bases separating them. This chain's CDR3 is CASSSKPITYEQYF. Written as DNA, the CDR3 is TGTGCCAGCAGTTCGAAACCCATAACCTACGAGCAGTACTTC.

This clone has only a few counts. The chain links TRBV10-3 to TRBJ1-2, with 7 bases aligning to TRBD1. J was trimmed by 0 bases and V by 10 bases; bases with no gene match: 14. Per the germline V gene, CDR1 is ENHRY and CDR2 is SYGVKD. This CDR3 comprises 16 residues. As DNA, the CDR3 is TGTGCCAGCATGATCCGGGACAGCCGAACTAACTATGGCTACACCTTC. Its protein is CASMIRDSRTNYGYTF.

The chain joins TRBV9 to TRBJ1-4; 7 bases match TRBD1. J was trimmed by 6 bases and V by 4 bases; bases with no gene match: 6. This CDR3 has 14 residues. CDR1 is SGDLS and CDR2 is YYNGEE in the germline V gene. The CDR3 DNA is TGTGCCAGCAGCTACGGAGGGACAGATGAAAAACTGTTTTTT. Translation: CASSYGGTDEKLFF.

Concerning this clone itself: This specimen includes other DNA sequences encoding the same CDR3. The J gene is TRBJ2-1, the V gene TRBV7-9, with D unresolved. V dropped 3 bases and J dropped 6 bases, with 3 bases sitting between them. Germline CDR1 SEHNR, CDR2 FQNEAQ (reference sequence). CDR3 length: 11 residues. CDR3 DNA: TGTGCCAGCAGCTTGTCCAATGAGCAGTTCTTC. Translating gives CASSLSNEQFF.

The V call is TRBV30, the J call TRBJ2-5; possibly TRBD2 for D (6 bases). The end of the DNA is better explained by TRBJ2-7, so the J call may be wrong. CDR1 is GTSNPN and CDR2 is SVGIG in the germline V gene (reference sequence). The CDR3 consists of 14 residues. The CDR3 protein is CAWSVQGGTYEQYF. The CDR3 coding sequence is TGTGCCTGGAGTGTACAAGGCGGGACTTACGAGCAGTACTTC.

The chain is built from TRBV28 and TRBJ2-7; no clear D. Germline V CDR1 and CDR2: MDHEN, SYDVKM. The V gene lost 6 bases and the J gene lost 7 bases, with 13 bases spanning the gap. The CDR3 totals 12 residues. The CDR3 DNA is TGTGCCAGCAGCCCTCCGTTAGTGGAGCAGTACTTC. Its protein is CASSPPLVEQYF. Together with reference TRBV28 and TRBJ2-7, the CDR3 gives the full variable domain: DVKVTQSSRYLVKRTGEKVFLECVQDMDHENMFWYRQDPGLGLRLIYFSYDVKMKEKGDIPEGYSVSREKKERFSLILESASTNQTSMYLCASSPPLVEQYFGPGTRLTVT.

The J gene is TRBJ1-2, the V gene TRBV18; 8 positions agree with TRBD1. The germline V gene encodes CDR1 KGHSH and CDR2 LQKENI. This CDR3 region has 12 residues. Trimming cost V 8 bases and J 3 bases; bases outside gene matches: 2. This chain's CDR3 is CASRGQDYGYTF. In nucleotides, the CDR3 is TGTGCCAGCCGGGGACAGGACTATGGCTACACCTTC.

V is TRBV5-1 and J is TRBJ2-3, with D hard to call. Germline CDR1 reads SGHRS; CDR2 reads YFSETQ. CDR3 length: 16 amino acids. Trimming cost V 0 bases and J 1 base, with 12 bases left between them. The DNA for the CDR3 is TGCGCCAGCAGCTTGGGAAGGTCCTCGGGCACAGATACGCAGTATTTT. Translation gives CASSLGRSSGTDTQYF.

The V gene is TRBV30, the J gene TRBJ2-7; the D is unclear. V lost 3 bases to trimming and J lost 3 bases, with 6 bases between them. This CDR3 comprises 11 residues. Germline V gene sequence: CDR1 GTSNPN, CDR2 SVGIG (reference sequence). DNA of the CDR3: TGTGCCTGGAGCGTTCTCTACGAGCAGTACTTC. As protein: CAWSVLYEQYF.

V is TRBV5-1 and J is TRBJ2-3, with TRBD1 identical over 8 bases. Germline assignment: CDR1 SGHRS and CDR2 YFSETQ. V shed 1 base, J shed 1 base, and the junction held 5 bases outside the gene matches. The CDR3 is made up of 16 amino acids. Here the CDR3 DNA reads TGCGCCAGCAGCTTGTCAGGACAGGGACGCACAGATACGCAGTATTTT. This translates into CASSLSGQGRTDTQYF.

In this sample, this clone turned up a few times. J is TRBJ1-1 and V is TRBV7-9; D call uncertain. The germline V and J ends were trimmed by 3 bases and 0 bases, with 14 bases remaining between them. There are 16 residues in the CDR3. CDR1 is SEHNR and CDR2 is FQNEAQ in the germline V gene (reference sequence). CDR3 DNA sequence: TGTGCCAGCAGCTTTGAGGGCTATTACATGAACACTGAAGCTTTCTTT. Translation gives CASSFEGYYMNTEAFF.

The chain employs TRBV10-3 and TRBJ2-2, with 8 bases identical to TRBD2. V was pared by 1 base and J by 0 bases, with 1 base of the junction left unmatched. CDR1 ENHRY and CDR2 SYGVKD come from the germline V gene. The CDR3 runs to 16 residues. The CDR3 loop is CAISEWGLANTGELFF. The CDR3 region has the DNA TGTGCCATCAGTGAGTGGGGACTAGCGAACACCGGGGAGCTGTTTTTT.

The V and J genes are TRBV19 and TRBJ2-2; D is perhaps TRBD2 (6 bases). Trimming pared 4 bases from V and 1 base from J, leaving 13 bases between. CDR3 length equals 16 residues. Per the germline V gene, CDR1 is LNHDA and CDR2 is SQIVND (reference sequence). DNA of the CDR3: TGTGCCAGTAGTAGGGGCGGGAACTGGAACACCGGGGAGCTGTTTTTT. The encoded protein is CASSRGGNWNTGELFF.

V is TRBV2 and J is TRBJ2-1, with no clear D. V was pared by 5 bases and J by 5 bases, with 10 bases between. Germline CDR1 SNHLY, CDR2 FYNNEI. This CDR3 has 13 residues. The CDR3, as DNA: TGTGCCAGCAGTATAGAGGCCGACAATGAGCAGTTCTTC. Translating it yields CASSIEADNEQFF.

The chain combines TRBV6-4 with TRBJ1-1, with a possible D match to TRBD1 (6 bases). The V and J ends lost 6 bases and 4 bases respectively, with 18 bases between them. The CDR3 consists of 15 residues. Germline V gene sequence: CDR1 MRHNA, CDR2 SNTAGT. The CDR3 reads CASRGEAGVGTEAFF. The CDR3 nucleotides read TGTGCCAGCAGGGGAGAGGCAGGGGTGGGCACTGAAGCTTTCTTT.